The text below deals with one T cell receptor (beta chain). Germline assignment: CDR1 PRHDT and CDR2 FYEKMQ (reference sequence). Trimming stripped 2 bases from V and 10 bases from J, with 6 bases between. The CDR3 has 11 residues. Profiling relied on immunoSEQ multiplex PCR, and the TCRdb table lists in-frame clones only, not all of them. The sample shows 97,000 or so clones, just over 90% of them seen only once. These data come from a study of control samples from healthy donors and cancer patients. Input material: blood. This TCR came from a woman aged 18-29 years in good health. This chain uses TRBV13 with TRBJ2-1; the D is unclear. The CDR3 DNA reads TGTGCCAGCAGCTTATTGGACGAGCAGTTCTTC. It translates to CASSLLDEQFF.